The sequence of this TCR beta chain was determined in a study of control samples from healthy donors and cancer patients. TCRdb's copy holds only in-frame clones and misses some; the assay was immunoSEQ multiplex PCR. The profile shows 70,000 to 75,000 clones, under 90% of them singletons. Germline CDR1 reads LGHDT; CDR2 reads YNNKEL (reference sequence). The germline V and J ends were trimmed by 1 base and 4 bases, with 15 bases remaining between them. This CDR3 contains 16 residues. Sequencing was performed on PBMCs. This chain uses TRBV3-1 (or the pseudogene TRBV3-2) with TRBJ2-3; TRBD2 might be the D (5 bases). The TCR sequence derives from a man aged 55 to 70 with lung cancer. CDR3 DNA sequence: TGTGCCAGCAGCCAAGGTGACGGGGTCCCGGCAGATACGCAGTATTTT. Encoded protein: CASSQGDGVPADTQYF.